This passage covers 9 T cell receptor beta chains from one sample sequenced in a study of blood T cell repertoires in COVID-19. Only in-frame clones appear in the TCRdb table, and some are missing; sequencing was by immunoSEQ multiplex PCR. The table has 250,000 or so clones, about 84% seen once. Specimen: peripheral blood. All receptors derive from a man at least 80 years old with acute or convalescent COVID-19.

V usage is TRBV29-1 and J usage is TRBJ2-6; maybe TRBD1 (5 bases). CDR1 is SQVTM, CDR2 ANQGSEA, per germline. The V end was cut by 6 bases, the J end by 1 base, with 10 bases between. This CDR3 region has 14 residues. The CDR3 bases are TGCAGCGTCCTTCAGGGATCTGGGGCCAACGTCCTGACTTTC. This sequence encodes CSVLQGSGANVLTF.

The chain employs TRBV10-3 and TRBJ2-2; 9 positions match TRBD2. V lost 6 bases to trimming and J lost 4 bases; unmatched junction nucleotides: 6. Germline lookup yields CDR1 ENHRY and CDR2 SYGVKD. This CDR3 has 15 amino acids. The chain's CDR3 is CAIRASAGGTGELFF. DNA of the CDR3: TGTGCCATCAGGGCCTCAGCGGGAGGCACCGGGGAGCTGTTTTTT.

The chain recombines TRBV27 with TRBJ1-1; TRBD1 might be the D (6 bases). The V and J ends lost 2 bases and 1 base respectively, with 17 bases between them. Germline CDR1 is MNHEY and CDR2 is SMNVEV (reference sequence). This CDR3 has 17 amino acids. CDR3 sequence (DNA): TGTGCCAGCAGTTTAAGGGGGTCCGCCCTCCGGAACACTGAAGCTTTCTTT. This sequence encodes CASSLRGSALRNTEAFF.

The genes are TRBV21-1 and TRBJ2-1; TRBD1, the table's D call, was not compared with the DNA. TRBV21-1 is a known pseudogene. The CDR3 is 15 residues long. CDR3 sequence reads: CASSTSGTGMNEQFF. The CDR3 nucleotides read TGTGCCAGCAGCACTTCCGGGACAGGGATGAATGAGCAGTTCTTC.

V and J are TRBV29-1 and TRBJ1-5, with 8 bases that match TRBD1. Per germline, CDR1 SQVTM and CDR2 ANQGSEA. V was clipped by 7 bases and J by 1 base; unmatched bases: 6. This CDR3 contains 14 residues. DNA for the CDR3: TGCAGCGCCATGACAGGGGTAAGCAATCAGCCCCAGCATTTT. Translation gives CSAMTGVSNQPQHF. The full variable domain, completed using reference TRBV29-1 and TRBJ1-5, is SAVISQKPSRDICQRGTSLTIQCQVDSQVTMMFWYRQQPGQSLTLIATANQGSEATYESGFVIDKFPISRPNLTFSTLTVSNMSPEDSSIYLCSAMTGVSNQPQHFGDGTRLSIL.

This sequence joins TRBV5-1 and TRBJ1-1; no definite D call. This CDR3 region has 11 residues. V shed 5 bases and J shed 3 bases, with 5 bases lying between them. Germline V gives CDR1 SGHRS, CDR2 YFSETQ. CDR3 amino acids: CASRSDTEAFF. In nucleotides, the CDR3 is TGCGCCAGCAGGTCGGACACTGAAGCTTTCTTT.

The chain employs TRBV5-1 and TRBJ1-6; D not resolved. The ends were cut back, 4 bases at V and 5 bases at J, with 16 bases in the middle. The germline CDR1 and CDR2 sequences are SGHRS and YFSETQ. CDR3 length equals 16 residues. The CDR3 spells CASSKTAVGDNSPLHF. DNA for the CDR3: TGCGCCAGCAGCAAAACGGCGGTCGGGGATAATTCACCCCTCCACTTT. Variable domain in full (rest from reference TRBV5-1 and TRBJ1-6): KAGVTQTPRYLIKTRGQQVTLSCSPISGHRSVSWYQQTPGQGLQFLFEYFSETQRNKGNFPGRFSGRQFSNSRSEMNVSTLELGDSALYLCASSKTAVGDNSPLHFGNGTRLTVT.

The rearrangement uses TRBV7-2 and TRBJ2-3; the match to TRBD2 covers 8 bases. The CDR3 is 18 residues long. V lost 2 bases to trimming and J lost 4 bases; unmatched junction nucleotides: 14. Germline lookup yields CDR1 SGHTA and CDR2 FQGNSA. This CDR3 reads CASSLSPGGPLTADTQYF. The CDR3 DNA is TGTGCCAGCAGCTTATCACCGGGGGGGCCCCTTACCGCAGATACGCAGTATTTT.

The CDR3 is CASSKRGARYNEQFF. DNA for the CDR3: TGTGCCAGTTCCAAGCGGGGGGCCCGCTACAATGAGCAGTTCTTC. The chain has TRBV19 and TRBJ2-1; 9 bases agree with TRBD2. The CDR3 runs to 15 residues. Per the germline V gene, CDR1 is LNHDA and CDR2 is SQIVND (reference sequence). V trimming: 8 bases; J trimming: 3 bases; junction bases outside the gene matches: 8.